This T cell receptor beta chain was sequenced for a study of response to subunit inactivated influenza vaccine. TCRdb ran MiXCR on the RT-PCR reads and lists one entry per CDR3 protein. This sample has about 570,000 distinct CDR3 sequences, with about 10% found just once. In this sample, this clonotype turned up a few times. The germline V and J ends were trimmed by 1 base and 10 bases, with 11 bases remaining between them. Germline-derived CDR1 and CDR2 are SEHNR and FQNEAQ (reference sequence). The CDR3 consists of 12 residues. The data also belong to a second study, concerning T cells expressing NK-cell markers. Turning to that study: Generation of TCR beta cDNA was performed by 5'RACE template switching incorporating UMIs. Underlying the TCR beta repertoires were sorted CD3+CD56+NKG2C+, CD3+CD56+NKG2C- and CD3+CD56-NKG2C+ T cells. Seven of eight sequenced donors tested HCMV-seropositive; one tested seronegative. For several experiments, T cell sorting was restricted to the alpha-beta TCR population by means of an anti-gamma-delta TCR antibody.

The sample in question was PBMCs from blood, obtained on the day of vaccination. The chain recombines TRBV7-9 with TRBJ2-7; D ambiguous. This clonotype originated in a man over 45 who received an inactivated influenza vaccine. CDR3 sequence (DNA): TGTGCCAGCAGCTTAGGGGGAACTATTCAGTACTTC. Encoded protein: CASSLGGTIQYF. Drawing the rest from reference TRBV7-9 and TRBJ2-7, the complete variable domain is DTGVSQNPRHKITKRGQNVTFRCDPISEHNRLYWYRQTLGQGPEFLTYFQNEAQLEKSRLLSDRFSAERPKGSFSTLEIQRTEQGDSAMYLCASSLGGTIQYFGPGTRLTVT.